This T cell receptor (beta chain) was documented in a study of T cell repertoires in cytomegalovirus infection. On the study more broadly: The authors relied on CMV epitopes, both recently identified HLA-C-restricted and well-studied HLA-B-restricted. Through public TCR beta signatures, both CMV infection and matching HLA type were indicated. Study-wide points: The study identified carriers of CMV plus the relevant HLA from cumulative public TCR beta family frequency. CMV-specific TCR beta clonotypes restricted by HLA-C dominated the ex vivo response.

A single record per CDR3 protein comes from TCRdb applying MiXCR to the reads. The sample gives hundreds of thousands of distinct CDR3 sequences, 30% to 40% of which show up once; roughly 18% is in the top ten. The germline V gene has CDR1 KGHSH and CDR2 LQKENI. Trimming removed 0 bases at V and 14 bases at J, with 14 bases between. The CDR3 contains 13 residues. As concerns this clonotype: Its antigen is undetermined.

The clonotype was recovered from a human donor in good health (CMV status not recorded). Some clones in this sample may be carry-over from other donors' samples. The sequences come from cultured PBMCs, collected from culture after CMV antigen stimulation. The chain recombines TRBV18 with TRBJ2-1, with D possibly being TRBD2 (5 bases). The CDR3, as DNA: TGTGCCAGCTCACCACCTGCGAGTAAGGAGGAGTTCTTC. Translating it yields CASSPPASKEEFF.